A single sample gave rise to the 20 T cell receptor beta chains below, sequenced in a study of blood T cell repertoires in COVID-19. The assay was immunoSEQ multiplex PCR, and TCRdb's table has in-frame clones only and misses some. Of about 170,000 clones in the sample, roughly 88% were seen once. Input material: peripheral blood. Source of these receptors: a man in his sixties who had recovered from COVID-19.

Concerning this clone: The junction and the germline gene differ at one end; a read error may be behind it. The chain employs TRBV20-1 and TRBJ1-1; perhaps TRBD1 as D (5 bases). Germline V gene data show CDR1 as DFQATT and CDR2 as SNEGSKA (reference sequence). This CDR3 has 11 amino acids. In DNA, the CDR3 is TGCAGTGCTAGTGATGGGGGGGGGTCAATTTTT. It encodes CSASDGGGSIF.

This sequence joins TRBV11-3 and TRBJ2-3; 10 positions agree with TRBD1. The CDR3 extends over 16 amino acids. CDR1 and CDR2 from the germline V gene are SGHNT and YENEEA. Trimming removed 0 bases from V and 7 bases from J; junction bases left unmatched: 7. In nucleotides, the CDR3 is TGTGCCAGCAGCTTAGATCGAGGGACAGGGGAAAATACGCAGTATTTT. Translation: CASSLDRGTGENTQYF.

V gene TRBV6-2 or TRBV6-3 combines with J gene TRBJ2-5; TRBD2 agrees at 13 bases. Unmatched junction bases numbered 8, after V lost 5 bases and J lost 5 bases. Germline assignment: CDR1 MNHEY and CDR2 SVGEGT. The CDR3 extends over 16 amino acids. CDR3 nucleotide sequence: TGTGCCAGCAGTCGCGGGACTAGCGGGGCCGAGGAGACCCAGTACTTC. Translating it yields CASSRGTSGAEETQYF.

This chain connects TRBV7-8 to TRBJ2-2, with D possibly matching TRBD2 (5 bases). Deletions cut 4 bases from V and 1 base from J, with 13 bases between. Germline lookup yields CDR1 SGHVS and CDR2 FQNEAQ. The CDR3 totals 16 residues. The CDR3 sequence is CASSSAGGLNTGELFF. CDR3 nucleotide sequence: TGTGCCAGCAGCTCGGCAGGCGGGTTGAACACCGGGGAGCTGTTTTTT.

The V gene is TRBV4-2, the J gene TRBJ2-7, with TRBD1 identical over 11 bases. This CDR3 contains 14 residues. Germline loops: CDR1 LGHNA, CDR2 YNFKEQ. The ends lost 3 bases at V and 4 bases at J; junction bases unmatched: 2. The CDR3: CASSQDRGRYEQYF. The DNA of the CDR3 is TGTGCCAGCAGCCAGGACAGGGGGCGGTACGAGCAGTACTTC.

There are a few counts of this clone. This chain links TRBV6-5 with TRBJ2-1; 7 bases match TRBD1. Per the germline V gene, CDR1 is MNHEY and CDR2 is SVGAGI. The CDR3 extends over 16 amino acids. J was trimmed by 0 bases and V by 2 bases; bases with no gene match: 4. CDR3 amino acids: CASSYRAGGSYNEQFF. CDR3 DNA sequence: TGTGCCAGCAGTTACAGGGCAGGGGGCTCCTACAATGAGCAGTTCTTC.

Here the CDR3 reads CASGGGFDTYNEQFF. The CDR3, as DNA: TGTGCCAGCGGGGGGGGGTTTGATACCTACAATGAGCAGTTCTTC. The V call is TRBV2, the J call TRBJ2-1; 7 nucleotides line up with TRBD2. Germline V gives CDR1 SNHLY, CDR2 FYNNEI. V lost 8 bases, J lost 2 bases, and 9 bases stayed unmatched. The CDR3 runs to 15 residues.

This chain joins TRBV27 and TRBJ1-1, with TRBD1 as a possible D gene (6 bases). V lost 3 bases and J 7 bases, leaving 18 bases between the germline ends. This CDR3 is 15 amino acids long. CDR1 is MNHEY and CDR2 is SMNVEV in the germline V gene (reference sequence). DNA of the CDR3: TGTGCCAGCAGTTTTCAAACAGGGAGAGGCGGTGAAGCTTTCTTT. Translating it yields CASSFQTGRGGEAFF.

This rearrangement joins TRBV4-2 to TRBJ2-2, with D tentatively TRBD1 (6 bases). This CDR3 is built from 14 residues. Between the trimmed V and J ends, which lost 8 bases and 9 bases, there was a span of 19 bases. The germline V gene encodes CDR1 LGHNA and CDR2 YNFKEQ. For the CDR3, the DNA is TGTGCCAGCTCAGTGGGCCAGGGGATTAGGGAGCTGTTTTTT. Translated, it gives CASSVGQGIRELFF.

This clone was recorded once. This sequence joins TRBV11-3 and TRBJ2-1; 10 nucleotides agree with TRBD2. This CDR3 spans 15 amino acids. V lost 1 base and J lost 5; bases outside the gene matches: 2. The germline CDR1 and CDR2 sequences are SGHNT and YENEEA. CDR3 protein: CASSLVGTSDNEQFF. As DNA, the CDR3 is TGTGCCAGCAGCTTAGTTGGGACTAGCGACAATGAGCAGTTCTTC.

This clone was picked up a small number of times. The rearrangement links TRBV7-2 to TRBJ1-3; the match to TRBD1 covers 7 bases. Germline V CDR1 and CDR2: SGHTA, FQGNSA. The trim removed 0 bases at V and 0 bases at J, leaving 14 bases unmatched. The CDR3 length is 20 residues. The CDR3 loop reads CASSLAPISLTGISGNTIYF. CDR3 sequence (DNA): TGTGCCAGCAGCTTAGCTCCCATTAGCCTGACAGGGATCTCTGGAAACACCATATATTTT.

As DNA, the CDR3 is TGCGCCAGCAGTGACCCTGGGGGGGGCAGGGGAGGCACCGGGGAGCTGTTTTTT. Translation: CASSDPGGGRGGTGELFF. The genes are TRBV10-1 and TRBJ2-2; weak D call: TRBD2 (7 bases). The V gene lost 3 bases and the J gene lost 4 bases, with 21 bases spanning the gap. The CDR3 contains 18 residues. Germline V CDR1 and CDR2: WNHNN, SYGVQD (reference sequence).

The CDR3 reads CASRAGLYTGELFF. For the CDR3, the DNA is TGTGCCAGCAGGGCCGGACTGTACACCGGGGAGCTGTTTTTT. This chain connects TRBV5-6 to TRBJ2-2, with TRBD2 as a possible D gene (5 bases). With 5 bases removed from V and 3 bases from J, the gap between germline ends came to 11 bases. Germline V CDR1 and CDR2: SGHDT, YYEEEE. CDR3 length: 14 amino acids.

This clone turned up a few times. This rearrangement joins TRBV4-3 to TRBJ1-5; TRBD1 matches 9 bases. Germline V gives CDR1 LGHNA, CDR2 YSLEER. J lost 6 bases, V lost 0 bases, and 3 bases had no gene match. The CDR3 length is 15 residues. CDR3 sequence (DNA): TGCGCCAGCAGCCAAGATGGACAGGGGAGTCAGCCCCAGCATTTT. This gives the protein CASSQDGQGSQPQHF.

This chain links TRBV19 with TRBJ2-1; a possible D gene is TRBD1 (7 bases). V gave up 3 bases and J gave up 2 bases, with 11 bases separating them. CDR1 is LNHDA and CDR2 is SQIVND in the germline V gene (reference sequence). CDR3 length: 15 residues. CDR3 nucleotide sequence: TGTGCCAGTAGTATGGAGGGACAGACCTACAATGAGCAGTTCTTC. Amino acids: CASSMEGQTYNEQFF. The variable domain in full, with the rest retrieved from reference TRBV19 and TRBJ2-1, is DGGITQSPKYLFRKEGQNVTLSCEQNLNHDAMYWYRQDPGQGLRLIYYSQIVNDFQKGDIAEGYSVSREKKESFPLTVTSAQKNPTAFYLCASSMEGQTYNEQFFGPGTRLTVL.

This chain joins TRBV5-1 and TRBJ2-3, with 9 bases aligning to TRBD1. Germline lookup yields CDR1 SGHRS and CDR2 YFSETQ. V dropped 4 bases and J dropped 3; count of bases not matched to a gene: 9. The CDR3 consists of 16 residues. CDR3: CASSLGGQGATDTQYF. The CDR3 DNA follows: TGCGCCAGCAGCCTCGGGGGACAGGGAGCGACAGATACGCAGTATTTT.

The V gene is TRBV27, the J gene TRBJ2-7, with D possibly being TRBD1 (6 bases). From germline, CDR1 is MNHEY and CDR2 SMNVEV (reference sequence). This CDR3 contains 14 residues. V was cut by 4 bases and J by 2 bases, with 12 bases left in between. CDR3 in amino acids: CASSSWDTAYEQYF. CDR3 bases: TGTGCCAGCAGTTCTTGGGACACGGCCTACGAGCAGTACTTC.

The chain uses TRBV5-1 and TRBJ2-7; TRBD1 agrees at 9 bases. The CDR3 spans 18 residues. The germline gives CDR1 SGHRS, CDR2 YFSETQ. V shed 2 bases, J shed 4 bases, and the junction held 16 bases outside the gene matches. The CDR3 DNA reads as TGCGCCAGCAGCTTTGTGAGCCTGCTCGGACAGGGGAGGTACGAGCAGTACTTC. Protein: CASSFVSLLGQGRYEQYF.

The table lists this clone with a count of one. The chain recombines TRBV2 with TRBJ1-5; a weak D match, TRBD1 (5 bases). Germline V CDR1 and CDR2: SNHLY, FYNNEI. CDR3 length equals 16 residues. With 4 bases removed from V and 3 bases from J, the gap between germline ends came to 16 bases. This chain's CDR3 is CASSASDSNLNQPQHF. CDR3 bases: TGTGCCAGCAGTGCCTCAGACAGCAACCTCAATCAGCCCCAGCATTTT.

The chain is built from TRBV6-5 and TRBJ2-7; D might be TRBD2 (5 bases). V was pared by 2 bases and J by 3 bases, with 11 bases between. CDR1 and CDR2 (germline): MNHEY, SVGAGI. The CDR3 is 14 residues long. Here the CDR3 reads CASSYARGSYEQYF. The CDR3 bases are TGTGCCAGCAGTTACGCGCGAGGGAGCTACGAGCAGTACTTC.